This entry lists 21 T cell receptor beta chains sequenced from one sample in a study of vaccination effects on CD4 cells after COVID-19. Antigen-specific CD4+ T cell clonotypes were called by their expansion after viral peptide-pool culture in ViraFEST. Having been cultured for under twelve days, the cells underwent CD4+ T cell isolation. Subjects were given two BNT162b2 or mRNA-1273 vaccine doses. Assay used: immunoSEQ multiplex PCR; TCRdb lists only in-frame clones, some missing. The sample consists of 20,000 to 30,000 clones, under 80% of them appearing once. These receptors' targets are unknown. Sequencing used CD4+ T cells from PBMCs cultured with HCoV-NL63 spike peptides, obtained after COVID-19 vaccination. The receptors derive from a human donor who received a COVID-19 vaccine.

The chain joins TRBV5-1 to TRBJ1-1; unclear D gene. The CDR3 sequence is 13 residues long. The V gene lost 6 bases and the J gene lost 0 bases, with 9 bases spanning the gap. Germline CDR1 is SGHRS and CDR2 is YFSETQ. CDR3 DNA sequence: TGCGCCAGCAAGACGGAGATGAACACTGAAGCTTTCTTT. Translated: CASKTEMNTEAFF. Based on the CDR3 plus reference TRBV5-1 and TRBJ1-1, the full variable domain is KAGVTQTPRYLIKTRGQQVTLSCSPISGHRSVSWYQQTPGQGLQFLFEYFSETQRNKGNFPGRFSGRQFSNSRSEMNVSTLELGDSALYLCASKTEMNTEAFFGQGTRLTVV.

This clone was recorded a few times. V usage is TRBV5-1 and J usage is TRBJ2-6, with 11 bases matching TRBD1. Germline CDR1 and CDR2: SGHRS and YFSETQ. The CDR3 covers 18 residues. The trim removed 4 bases at V and 0 bases at J, leaving 6 bases unmatched. This CDR3 is CASSGSGTGGSGANVLTF. The CDR3, as DNA: TGCGCCAGCAGCGGATCCGGGACAGGGGGCTCTGGGGCCAACGTCCTGACTTTC.

The V gene is TRBV9, the J gene TRBJ1-2, with D tentatively TRBD1 (5 bases). The CDR3 contains 15 residues. V was shortened by 3 bases and J by 4 bases, with 16 bases between the two germline ends. Germline-derived CDR1 and CDR2 are SGDLS and YYNGEE. The DNA of the CDR3 is TGTGCCAGCAGCGCCGACGTTAAGGGGAGCTATGGCTACACCTTC. Its translation is CASSADVKGSYGYTF.

V and J are TRBV19 and TRBJ1-1, with unresolved D. Trimming removed 1 base at V and 0 bases at J, with 12 bases between. This CDR3 region has 16 residues. In germline, CDR1 is LNHDA, CDR2 SQIVND (reference sequence). The chain's CDR3 is CASSIGELQLNTEAFF. In nucleotides, the CDR3 is TGTGCCAGTAGTATAGGGGAGCTCCAGCTGAACACTGAAGCTTTCTTT. The complete variable domain, with remaining parts taken from reference TRBV19 and TRBJ1-1, reads DGGITQSPKYLFRKEGQNVTLSCEQNLNHDAMYWYRQDPGQGLRLIYYSQIVNDFQKGDIAEGYSVSREKKESFPLTVTSAQKNPTAFYLCASSIGELQLNTEAFFGQGTRLTVV.

This clone is labeled as hyperexpanded. The chain uses TRBV10-3 and TRBJ2-3; 13 nucleotides align to TRBD2. This CDR3 is 15 amino acids long. The junction had 4 bases not matched to a gene; V was cut back by 7 bases and J by 3 bases. From germline, CDR1 is ENHRY and CDR2 SYGVKD. In DNA, the CDR3 is TGTGCCATCACCCCGGGACTAGCGGGAACAGATACGCAGTATTTT. It specifies CAITPGLAGTDTQYF.

This sequence joins TRBV19 and TRBJ2-6; D might be TRBD1 or TRBD2, each matching 5 bases. The CDR3 runs 16 residues. V was trimmed by 6 bases and J by 5 bases, leaving 17 bases between them. Per the germline V gene, CDR1 is LNHDA and CDR2 is SQIVND (reference sequence). The CDR3 coding sequence is TGTGCCAGTAGCCCACCAGAGGGGCTCAGGGCCAACGTCCTGACTTTC. It specifies CASSPPEGLRANVLTF.

The chain uses TRBV29-1 and TRBJ1-2, with 8 bases aligning to TRBD1. Germline CDR1 and CDR2: SQVTM and ANQGSEA. The CDR3 is 13 amino acids. V lost 0 bases to trimming and J lost 8 bases; unmatched junction nucleotides: 5. CDR3 loop: CSVEDLGTGGYTF. DNA of the CDR3: TGCAGCGTTGAAGACCTTGGGACAGGCGGCTACACCTTC.

The genes are TRBV4-2 and TRBJ2-2, with a possible D match to TRBD1 (7 bases). The length of the CDR3 is 15 residues. Deletions cut 4 bases from V and 7 bases from J, with 16 bases between. CDR1 is LGHNA, CDR2 YNFKEQ, per germline. This chain's CDR3 is CASSPTDREVGELFF. In DNA form, the CDR3 reads TGTGCCAGCAGCCCAACCGACAGGGAGGTCGGGGAGCTGTTTTTT.

This clone was counted only a few times. CDR3 protein: CASGTGQWVGYTF. The CDR3 region has the DNA TGTGCCAGTGGAACCGGACAGTGGGTAGGCTACACCTTC. This chain connects TRBV19 to TRBJ1-2; possible D gene TRBD1, 6 bases. This CDR3 is built from 13 residues. The V end was cut by 8 bases, the J end by 8 bases, with 18 bases between. The germline V gene encodes CDR1 LNHDA and CDR2 SQIVND (reference sequence).

This clone was counted once. This sequence joins TRBV6-5 and TRBJ1-2, with D possibly being TRBD1 (5 bases). In germline, CDR1 is MNHEY, CDR2 SVGAGI. V dropped 2 bases and J dropped 6 bases, with 16 bases sitting between them. This CDR3 spans 15 amino acids. CDR3 region: CASSYRGNEADGYTF. CDR3 nucleotides: TGTGCCAGCAGTTACAGGGGTAATGAGGCGGATGGCTACACCTTC.

This chain joins TRBV18 and TRBJ1-1; 7 nucleotides align to TRBD1. The CDR3 spans 13 residues. V was pared by 10 bases and J by 3 bases, with 8 bases of the junction left unmatched. Germline CDR1 and CDR2: KGHSH and LQKENI. The CDR3 here is CATRQGIHTEAFF. Here the CDR3 DNA reads TGTGCCACCCGACAGGGAATCCACACTGAAGCTTTCTTT.

This rearrangement joins TRBV5-4 to TRBJ1-6, with TRBD1 identical over 7 bases. V dropped 4 bases and J dropped 7; count of bases not matched to a gene: 5. Germline values: CDR1 SGHNT, CDR2 YYREEE (reference sequence). The CDR3 runs 14 residues. CDR3 nucleotide sequence: TGTGCCAGCAGCCGGGACAGCCAAAATTCACCCCTCCACTTT. Translating it yields CASSRDSQNSPLHF.

The chain couples TRBV30 to TRBJ1-6, with a possible D match to TRBD1 (5 bases). In germline, CDR1 is GTSNPN, CDR2 SVGIG (reference sequence). The CDR3 contains 15 residues. V lost 4 bases, J lost 5 bases, and 15 bases lay in between. In DNA, the CDR3 is TGTGCCTGGACCCGGTCTTGGGGGGATAATTCACCCCTCCACTTT. It yields the protein CAWTRSWGDNSPLHF.

The chain recombines TRBV4-1 with TRBJ1-2; D is undetermined. The V gene lost 5 bases and the J gene lost 8 bases, with 18 bases spanning the gap. The germline CDR1 and CDR2 sequences are MGHRA and YSYEKL. This CDR3 is 14 amino acids long. The CDR3 DNA sequence: TGCGCCAGCAGCTACGTCAGATCCGCGAGGGGCTACACCTTC. Its translation is CASSYVRSARGYTF.

The chain is built from TRBV14 and TRBJ2-7; 7 bases map to TRBD1. Germline V gene lookup returns CDR1 SGHDN and CDR2 FVKESK. Losses at the gene ends were 5 bases for V and 2 bases for J; bases not matched to a gene: 9. The CDR3 covers 15 residues. This chain's CDR3 is CASSSQTGSAYEQYF. As DNA, the CDR3 is TGTGCCAGCAGCTCTCAGACAGGGTCAGCCTACGAGCAGTACTTC. The variable domain in full, completed from reference TRBV14 and TRBJ2-7, reads EAGVTQFPSHSVIEKGQTVTLRCDPISGHDNLYWYRRVMGKEIKFLLHFVKESKQDESGMPNNRFLAERTGGTYSTLKVQPAELEDSGVYFCASSSQTGSAYEQYFGPGTRLTVT.

The V gene is TRBV19, the J gene TRBJ1-2; D is possibly TRBD1 (6 bases). In germline, CDR1 is LNHDA, CDR2 SQIVND (reference sequence). V was cut by 5 bases and J by 3 bases, with 16 bases left in between. The CDR3 is made up of 15 amino acids. Here the CDR3 DNA reads TGTGCCAGTAGTGGGGGCCGTCACGGCGACTATGGCTACACCTTC. Its protein is CASSGGRHGDYGYTF.

This chain uses TRBV2 with TRBJ2-7; no reliable D call. Trimming shortened V by 4 bases and J by 0 bases, and 10 bases separated the two germline ends. The CDR3 is 14 amino acids. Germline-derived CDR1 and CDR2 are SNHLY and FYNNEI. The CDR3 bases are TGTGCCAGCAGTGGAACTACGCACTCCTACGAGCAGTACTTC. Its protein is CASSGTTHSYEQYF.

The chain combines TRBV11-3 with TRBJ2-2; D gene ambiguous. CDR3 length: 13 residues. Trimming left V 0 bases short and J 3 bases short, with 2 bases between. In germline, CDR1 is SGHNT, CDR2 YENEEA. The CDR3 region is CASSLDHTGELFF. Here the CDR3 DNA reads TGTGCCAGCAGCTTAGATCACACCGGGGAGCTGTTTTTT.

V gene TRBV21-1 combines with J gene TRBJ1-6; the D segment call TRBD1 is taken from the table without a DNA check. TRBV21-1 is tagged as a pseudogene. This CDR3 comprises 17 residues. This CDR3 reads CASSQPRGPSQNSPLHF. CDR3 coding DNA: TGTGCCAGCAGCCAACCCAGGGGGCCGAGTCAAAATTCACCCCTCCACTTT.

This chain links TRBV18 with TRBJ2-3; D ambiguous. Germline V gives CDR1 KGHSH, CDR2 LQKENI. The V gene lost 2 bases and the J gene lost 0 bases, with 6 bases spanning the gap. The CDR3 covers 14 residues. The CDR3 protein is CASSPLPSTDTQYF. DNA of the CDR3: TGTGCCAGCTCACCATTACCGAGCACAGATACGCAGTATTTT.

There are a few counts of this clone. The chain employs TRBV27 and TRBJ2-2, with TRBD1 identical over 7 bases. The trim removed 8 bases at V and 5 bases at J, leaving 8 bases unmatched. CDR3 length equals 14 residues. Germline V gene data show CDR1 as MNHEY and CDR2 as SMNVEV (reference sequence). CDR3 protein: CASRPSGGTGELFF. The CDR3 nucleotides read TGTGCCAGCCGCCCCTCAGGGGGTACCGGGGAGCTGTTTTTT.